The clone carrying this T cell receptor (beta chain) has only a few counts. The antigen remains undetermined. Using its own MiXCR run on the reads, TCRdb lists one record per CDR3 protein. The repertoire holds about 740,000 distinct CDR3 sequences, about 33% seen once, with roughly 18% in the top ten. The sample belongs to a study of T cell repertoires in cytomegalovirus infection. The CDR3 covers 14 residues. CDR1 is DFQATT, CDR2 SNEGSKA, per germline (reference sequence). Trimming pared 0 bases from V and 4 bases from J, leaving 10 bases between. The rearrangement uses TRBV20-1 and TRBJ2-1, with D perhaps assigned TRBD1 or TRBD2 (5 bases each). The sequence derives from a human donor in good health (CMV status not recorded). Some clones in this sample may be carry-over from other donors' samples. This sample comprised cultured PBMCs, obtained from culture after CMV antigen stimulation. Written as DNA, the CDR3 is TGCAGTGCTAGAGAGCTGGGACGGTACAATGAGCAGTTCTTC. Its protein is CSARELGRYNEQFF.